The 13 T cell receptor beta chains presented below share a single source sample, sequenced in a study of shared clonotypes between healthy human individuals. The repertoire was sequenced with immunoSEQ multiplex PCR; TCRdb's copy has only in-frame clones and lacks some. Among millions of clones listed, more than 80% were seen once. Sequencing was carried out using naive CD4+ T cells from PBMCs. Subset denoted: CD45RA+ positively selected. These receptors all stem from a man in his late teens or twenties in good health. Some clones in this sample may be carry-over from other donors' samples.

The chain employs TRBV28 and TRBJ1-4; D might be TRBD1 (5 bases). The germline V gene has CDR1 MDHEN and CDR2 SYDVKM. Trimming removed 3 bases from V and 4 bases from J, with 15 bases in between. This CDR3 region has 16 residues. The CDR3 nucleotides are TGTGCCAGCAGTTTCCAAGGGGCCCCATTTAATGAAAAACTGTTTTTT. This codes for CASSFQGAPFNEKLFF.

The table lists this clone with a count of one. J is TRBJ2-2 and V is TRBV7-2; TRBD2 matches at 7 bases. The CDR3 length is 17 residues. V gave up 2 bases and J gave up 5 bases; unmatched junction bases: 11. CDR1 and CDR2 (germline): SGHTA, FQGNSA. The CDR3 coding sequence is TGTGCCAGCAGCTTATCTAGCGGTATCGGGGGAACCGGGGAGCTGTTTTTT. It is translated as CASSLSSGIGGTGELFF.

The V call is TRBV28, the J call TRBJ1-5; D unclear. V lost 0 bases and J 7 bases, leaving 7 bases between the germline ends. CDR3 length: 13 amino acids. Germline V lookup: CDR1 MDHEN, CDR2 SYDVKM. The CDR3 DNA is TGTGCCAGCAGTTTATGGTCAGGCCAGCCCCAGCATTTT. Protein sequence: CASSLWSGQPQHF.

The chain employs TRBV9 and TRBJ2-7; no firm D call. V gave up 0 bases and J gave up 2 bases, with 6 bases separating them. Germline lookup yields CDR1 SGDLS and CDR2 YYNGEE. The CDR3 spans 13 residues. CDR3 coding DNA: TGTGCCAGCAGCGTAGGACATGCCTACGAGCAGTACTTC. Its translation: CASSVGHAYEQYF.

This clone was seen once. The V gene is TRBV18, the J gene TRBJ2-7, with 12 bases that match TRBD2. The ends lost 3 bases at V and 0 bases at J; junction bases unmatched: 9. Per the germline V gene, CDR1 is KGHSH and CDR2 is LQKENI. This CDR3 region has 18 residues. CDR3 sequence reads: CASSPTSGRGGGSYEQYF. Here the CDR3 DNA reads TGTGCCAGCTCACCGACTAGCGGGAGAGGGGGGGGCTCCTACGAGCAGTACTTC.

V usage is TRBV11-2 and J usage is TRBJ1-2; 8 bases line up with TRBD1. Per the germline V gene, CDR1 is SGHAT and CDR2 is FQNNGV. CDR3 length: 14 amino acids. V was pared by 6 bases and J by 5 bases, with 8 bases of the junction left unmatched. This CDR3 reads CASRPGGVWYGYTF. The DNA of the CDR3 is TGTGCCAGCAGGCCAGGGGGCGTCTGGTATGGCTACACCTTC.

The V call is TRBV6-1, the J call TRBJ1-2; tentative D call: TRBD1 (6 bases). This CDR3 contains 15 residues. Deletions cut 1 base from V and 10 bases from J, with 19 bases between. Germline assignment: CDR1 MNHNS and CDR2 SASEGT. DNA for the CDR3: TGTGCCAGCAGTGAAGTAAAGGGACATTCCAATGTCTACACCTTC. Protein product: CASSEVKGHSNVYTF.

Details on this clone: The sample contains more than one DNA sequence encoding this CDR3. The chain recombines TRBV28 with TRBJ1-5; D is ambiguous. The CDR3 sequence is 13 residues long. Trimming took 8 bases from V and 1 from J, leaving 9 bases between them. CDR1 is MDHEN, CDR2 SYDVKM, per germline. CDR3 nucleotides: TGTGCCAGCTCCCTGGACAGCAATCAGCCCCAGCATTTT. This gives the protein CASSLDSNQPQHF.

The genes are TRBV28 and TRBJ1-1; 7 bases match TRBD1. V was clipped by 5 bases and J by 1 base; unmatched bases: 34. Germline assignment: CDR1 MDHEN and CDR2 SYDVKM. This CDR3 is 24 amino acids long. CDR3 residues: CASSPITVTGLVISFLGGNTEAFF. Written as DNA, the CDR3 is TGTGCCAGCAGTCCGATTACTGTGACAGGGTTGGTCATTTCTTTCCTTGGAGGGAACACTGAAGCTTTCTTT.

The V gene is TRBV5-1, the J gene TRBJ2-3, with unresolved D. Between the trimmed V and J ends, which lost 4 bases and 0 bases, there was a span of 12 bases. Germline CDR1 SGHRS, CDR2 YFSETQ. The CDR3 runs 15 residues. The CDR3 region has the DNA TGCGCCAGCAGCCTTCCGACGGCTAGCACAGATACGCAGTATTTT. Protein sequence: CASSLPTASTDTQYF.

The chain employs TRBV18 and TRBJ1-2; D unresolved. The CDR3 consists of 13 residues. The ends were cut back, 2 bases at V and 4 bases at J, with 8 bases in the middle. CDR1 is KGHSH and CDR2 is LQKENI in the germline V gene. The CDR3 sequence: CASSPRTLYGYTF. The CDR3 coding sequence is TGTGCCAGCTCACCAAGGACCCTCTATGGCTACACCTTC.

This clone was picked up a small number of times. The chain has TRBV28 and TRBJ2-2; possible D gene TRBD2, 5 bases. Germline V lookup: CDR1 MDHEN, CDR2 SYDVKM. Trimming removed 3 bases at V and 10 bases at J, with 9 bases between. The length of the CDR3 is 12 residues. The CDR3 DNA is TGTGCCAGCAGTTTTGAGGGCACGGAGCTGTTTTTT. This translates into CASSFEGTELFF.

The chain recombines TRBV10-2 with TRBJ1-2; no clear D. Trimming left V 0 bases short and J 2 bases short, with 7 bases between. The germline gives CDR1 WSHSY, CDR2 SAAADI. This CDR3 spans 14 amino acids. The CDR3: CASSESRANYGYTF. The CDR3 DNA is TGCGCCAGCAGTGAGTCGAGGGCGAACTATGGCTACACCTTC.